Sequencing of this T cell receptor (beta chain) was carried out in a study of blood T cell repertoires in COVID-19. The CDR3 has 18 amino acids. V lost 4 bases and J lost 0; bases outside the gene matches: 14. Per germline, CDR1 SGHDN and CDR2 FVKESK. Clones were sequenced by immunoSEQ multiplex PCR, and TCRdb holds only the in-frame ones, with some missing. The table has more than 200,000 clones, more than 70% seen once. The sample taken for sequencing was peripheral blood. This chain links TRBV14 with TRBJ2-7; 8 bases agree with TRBD1. This receptor was taken from a woman aged 45-65 years with acute or convalescent COVID-19. The CDR3 here is CASSRKPGRDRYSYEQYF. DNA for the CDR3: TGTGCCAGCAGCCGCAAACCCGGCCGGGACAGGTACTCCTACGAGCAGTACTTC.